A single sample gave rise to the 26 T cell receptor beta chains below, sequenced in a study of blood T cell repertoires in COVID-19. Method: immunoSEQ multiplex PCR; TCRdb's copy keeps in-frame clones and lacks some. The repertoire holds about 250,000 clones, around 85% seen once, with approximately 9.1% in the top ten. Sequenced: PBMCs or T cells enriched from blood (not recorded which). The receptors shown here come from a woman in her forties or fifties with acute COVID-19.

This chain uses TRBV9 with TRBJ2-3, with D maybe TRBD2 (6 bases). The germline V and J ends were trimmed by 3 bases and 4 bases, with 12 bases remaining between them. There are 14 residues in the CDR3. Germline assignment: CDR1 SGDLS and CDR2 YYNGEE. The CDR3 loop is CASSAAGEADTQYF. CDR3 coding DNA: TGTGCCAGCAGCGCGGCCGGGGAGGCAGATACGCAGTATTTT.

This clone appeared once. The V and J genes are TRBV2 and TRBJ1-1; TRBD1 agrees at 11 bases. Trimming removed 6 bases from V and 8 bases from J; junction bases left unmatched: 8. Looked up from germline, CDR1 is SNHLY and CDR2 is FYNNEI. This CDR3 spans 14 amino acids. The CDR3 region has the DNA TGTGCCAGCAGCCAGGACAGGGGGCGGGTGGAAGCTTTCTTT. This gives the protein CASSQDRGRVEAFF.

The V and J genes are TRBV30 and TRBJ1-1; weak D call: TRBD1 (5 bases). Germline lookup yields CDR1 GTSNPN and CDR2 SVGIG (reference sequence). V gave up 0 bases and J gave up 3 bases, with 17 bases separating them. This CDR3 has 16 residues. DNA for the CDR3: TGTGCCTGGAGTGTATGGGGCGGCGTGCGGTACACTGAAGCTTTCTTT. Translated: CAWSVWGGVRYTEAFF.

The J gene is TRBJ1-3, the V gene TRBV25-1; D is undetermined. The V gene lost 3 bases and the J gene lost 0 bases, with 9 bases spanning the gap. This CDR3 has 15 residues. Germline V gives CDR1 MGHDK, CDR2 SYGVNS. As DNA, the CDR3 is TGTGCCAGCAGTGAGGAGTGGAGCTCTGGAAACACCATATATTTT. It encodes CASSEEWSSGNTIYF.

In its sample, this clone was seen a few times. The CDR3 reads CASSGGTGSNQPQHF. The CDR3 DNA is TGTGCCAGCAGCGGGGGGACAGGTAGTAATCAGCCCCAGCATTTT. The rearrangement uses TRBV3-1 (or the pseudogene TRBV3-2) and TRBJ1-5, with 8 positions matching TRBD1. The V gene end was trimmed by 5 bases and the J gene end by 4 bases; junction bases not matched to a gene: 7. This CDR3 has 15 amino acids. Germline V gene sequence: CDR1 LGHDT, CDR2 YNNKEL (reference sequence).

This clone occurred once. A read error may produce the germline difference seen at one junction end. V usage is TRBV7-7 and J usage is TRBJ2-5, with 8 bases fitting TRBD1. CDR1 is SSHAT, CDR2 FNYEAQ, per germline (reference sequence). This CDR3 has 15 residues. CDR3 coding DNA: TGTGCTAGCAGCTCTGGGACAGGCCATCTGGAGACCCAGTACTTC. Protein sequence: CASSSGTGHLETQYF.

The gene calls are TRBV6-5 and TRBJ1-2; TRBD1 matches at 7 bases. Germline V lookup: CDR1 MNHEY, CDR2 SVGAGI. After removal of 5 bases from V and 6 bases from J, the junction contained 12 bases not matched to a gene. The CDR3 consists of 15 residues. In nucleotides, the CDR3 is TGTGCCAGCAGTAGGAACAGGGGCGGGATGGATGGCTACACCTTC. Translating it yields CASSRNRGGMDGYTF.

The rearrangement links TRBV2 to TRBJ1-5; no reliable D call. The CDR3 spans 14 residues. Germline CDR1 and CDR2: SNHLY and FYNNEI. Trimming removed 6 bases at V and 0 bases at J, with 9 bases between. The CDR3 nucleotides read TGTGCCAGCAGGCGGGATAATAGCAATCAGCCCCAGCATTTT. Translating gives CASRRDNSNQPQHF.

The rearrangement links TRBV6-2 or TRBV6-3 to TRBJ2-3, with TRBD2 identical over 10 bases. The CDR3 sequence is 17 residues long. Germline V lookup: CDR1 MNHEY, CDR2 SVGEGT. Trimming cost V 0 bases and J 2 bases; bases outside gene matches: 5. CDR3 bases: TGTGCCAGCAGTTACTCGCTAGCGGGGGCTACCACAGATACGCAGTATTTT. This gives the protein CASSYSLAGATTDTQYF.

V gene TRBV29-1 combines with J gene TRBJ2-1; 10 bases fit TRBD1. Germline CDR1 is SQVTM and CDR2 is ANQGSEA. V was clipped by 3 bases and J by 7 bases; unmatched bases: 6. This CDR3 comprises 14 residues. CDR3 amino acids: CSVDRDRGPNEQFF. The CDR3 DNA follows: TGCAGCGTTGACCGGGACAGGGGCCCGAATGAGCAGTTCTTC.

In nucleotides, the CDR3 is TGCAGTGTCCCGACAGGTCCTAAGCAGTACTTC. This encodes CSVPTGPKQYF. The chain uses TRBV20-1 and TRBJ2-7, with a weak D call TRBD1 (6 bases). V lost 7 bases to trimming and J lost 8 bases, with 15 bases between them. CDR1 DFQATT and CDR2 SNEGSKA come from the germline V gene (reference sequence). The CDR3 spans 11 residues.

This chain uses TRBV12-3 or TRBV12-4 with TRBJ1-3; D is possibly TRBD1 (6 bases). The CDR3 has 13 amino acids. Deletions cut 5 bases from V and 2 bases from J, with 7 bases between. The CDR3 here is CASSDRTGNTIYF. CDR3 DNA sequence: TGTGCCAGCAGTGACAGGACTGGAAACACCATATATTTT.

The genes are TRBV3-1 (or the pseudogene TRBV3-2) and TRBJ2-3; weak D call: TRBD1 (5 bases). The CDR3 sequence is 16 residues long. Deletions cut 2 bases from V and 3 bases from J, with 15 bases between. CDR1 and CDR2 (germline): LGHDT, YNNKEL (reference sequence). The CDR3 sequence is CASSQYLRAGTDTQYF. The CDR3 DNA sequence: TGTGCCAGCAGCCAATATTTAAGGGCAGGGACAGATACGCAGTATTTT.

This chain connects TRBV7-9 to TRBJ2-2; D perhaps matches TRBD2 (6 bases). Germline V gives CDR1 SEHNR, CDR2 FQNEAQ (reference sequence). This CDR3 spans 15 amino acids. V shed 5 bases and J shed 1 base, with 11 bases lying between them. CDR3 loop: CASSVGLLNTGELFF. As DNA, the CDR3 is TGTGCCAGCAGCGTGGGACTGCTGAACACCGGGGAGCTGTTTTTT. Together with reference TRBV7-9 and TRBJ2-2, the CDR3 gives the full variable domain: DTGVSQNPRHKITKRGQNVTFRCDPISEHNRLYWYRQTLGQGPEFLTYFQNEAQLEKSRLLSDRFSAERPKGSFSTLEIQRTEQGDSAMYLCASSVGLLNTGELFFGEGSRLTVL.

In its sample, this clone was seen a few times. V usage is TRBV27 and J usage is TRBJ1-1, with TRBD1 identical over 7 bases. Per the germline V gene, CDR1 is MNHEY and CDR2 is SMNVEV (reference sequence). V dropped 3 bases and J dropped 1; count of bases not matched to a gene: 5. The CDR3 has 15 residues. The CDR3 DNA is TGTGCCAGCAGTTTGATAGCAGGGGGGAACACTGAAGCTTTCTTT. This codes for CASSLIAGGNTEAFF.

CDR3 in amino acids: CASSVQAGTGGRKRDNSPLHF. The CDR3 DNA reads as TGTGCCAGCAGCGTACAGGCCGGGACAGGGGGCCGAAAACGCGATAATTCACCCCTCCACTTT. The J gene is TRBJ1-6, the V gene TRBV9, with 12 bases identical to TRBD1. The CDR3 length is 21 residues. The J segment lost 5 bases and the V segment lost 1 base, leaving 16 bases of the junction unmatched. Germline V lookup: CDR1 SGDLS, CDR2 YYNGEE. Drawing the rest from reference TRBV9 and TRBJ1-6, the complete variable domain is DSGVTQTPKHLITATGQRVTLRCSPRSGDLSVYWYQQSLDQGLQFLIQYYNGEERAKGNILERFSAQQFPDLHSELNLSSLELGDSALYFCASSVQAGTGGRKRDNSPLHFGNGTRLTVT.

The CDR3 spells CASSESGGAGGTNEKLFF. CDR3 coding DNA: TGTGCCAGCAGTGAATCCGGGGGCGCGGGGGGAACTAATGAAAAACTGTTTTTT. The chain combines TRBV6-1 with TRBJ1-4; TRBD1 is a possible D gene (6 bases). This CDR3 has 18 amino acids. Germline V CDR1 and CDR2: MNHNS, SASEGT. The germline V and J ends were trimmed by 2 bases and 1 base, with 17 bases remaining between them.

This clone has more than one count but fewer than ten. The V and J genes are TRBV6-5 and TRBJ2-1, with 7 bases fitting TRBD2. Germline V gives CDR1 MNHEY, CDR2 SVGAGI. V was pared by 6 bases and J by 5 bases, with 7 bases of the junction left unmatched. This CDR3 has 14 residues. In DNA form, the CDR3 reads TGTGCCAGCAGCACGCGGGGGATGGACAATGAGCAGTTCTTC. Its translation is CASSTRGMDNEQFF.

This clone has just a few counts. V is TRBV19 and J is TRBJ1-2; the match to TRBD1 covers 10 bases. With V trimmed by 5 bases and J by 0 bases, 6 bases remained unmatched. This CDR3 is built from 16 residues. Germline V gives CDR1 LNHDA, CDR2 SQIVND (reference sequence). The CDR3 here is CASSPRGQGPNYGYTF. DNA for the CDR3: TGTGCCAGTAGTCCCAGGGGACAGGGGCCTAACTATGGCTACACCTTC. Looking up the rest from reference TRBV19 and TRBJ1-2 gives the full variable domain: DGGITQSPKYLFRKEGQNVTLSCEQNLNHDAMYWYRQDPGQGLRLIYYSQIVNDFQKGDIAEGYSVSREKKESFPLTVTSAQKNPTAFYLCASSPRGQGPNYGYTFGSGTRLTVV.

The genes are TRBV30 and TRBJ1-6; no clear D. The germline V gene encodes CDR1 GTSNPN and CDR2 SVGIG (reference sequence). The CDR3 consists of 15 residues. V was trimmed by 3 bases and J by 6 bases, leaving 15 bases between them. CDR3 region: CAWSVRGQINSPLHF. CDR3 bases: TGTGCCTGGAGCGTCCGAGGGCAAATTAATTCACCCCTCCACTTT.

This sequence joins TRBV30 and TRBJ1-6; tentative D call: TRBD1 (5 bases). V was shortened by 4 bases and J by 9 bases, with 13 bases between the two germline ends. The CDR3 contains 13 residues. Germline assignment: CDR1 GTSNPN and CDR2 SVGIG (reference sequence). In DNA form, the CDR3 reads TGTGCCTGGACGGGGAGGGGCACTTCACCCCTCCACTTT. Protein sequence: CAWTGRGTSPLHF.

The table lists this clone with a count of one. V is TRBV2 and J is TRBJ2-1; 8 positions agree with TRBD1. CDR3 length equals 15 residues. Looked up from germline, CDR1 is SNHLY and CDR2 is FYNNEI. Germline trimming cut 5 bases from V and 7 bases from J; bases unmatched to any gene: 10. CDR3 DNA: TGTGCCAGCAGTCTTCGACAGGGGTTTCAGAATGAGCAGTTCTTC. It codes for CASSLRQGFQNEQFF.

V is TRBV12-3 or TRBV12-4 and J is TRBJ2-5; 7 bases align to TRBD1. The length of the CDR3 is 13 residues. The ends lost 3 bases at V and 5 bases at J; junction bases unmatched: 3. DNA for the CDR3: TGTGCCAGCAGTTTGGACAGGCAGGAGACCCAGTACTTC. This codes for CASSLDRQETQYF.

This clone was counted between two and nine times. The rearrangement links TRBV4-1 to TRBJ1-1; the D gene is possibly TRBD1 (5 bases). The CDR3 sequence is 15 residues long. V shed 1 base and J shed 3 bases, with 12 bases lying between them. Germline CDR1 MGHRA, CDR2 YSYEKL. This CDR3 reads CASSQGDQGYTEAFF. In DNA, the CDR3 is TGCGCCAGCAGCCAAGGCGACCAGGGTTACACTGAAGCTTTCTTT.

V and J are TRBV3-1 (or the pseudogene TRBV3-2) and TRBJ1-1; D gene unclear. Germline CDR1 is LGHDT and CDR2 is YNNKEL (reference sequence). This CDR3 has 15 residues. The V and J ends lost 4 bases and 0 bases respectively, with 12 bases between them. This CDR3 reads CASSLRGSLNTEAFF. DNA of the CDR3: TGTGCCAGCAGCCTTAGAGGCAGCCTGAACACTGAAGCTTTCTTT.

This clone was counted ten times or more. The CDR3 region has the DNA TGTGCCAGTAGTATGGGGGGAGATTTCAACGAGCAGTACTTC. As protein: CASSMGGDFNEQYF. The chain recombines TRBV19 with TRBJ2-7; D is perhaps TRBD2 (6 bases). V was cut by 3 bases and J by 5 bases, with 14 bases left in between. The CDR3 is 14 residues long. Germline V lookup: CDR1 LNHDA, CDR2 SQIVND (reference sequence).